Ten or more counts support the clone carrying this TCR beta chain. Construction of TCR beta libraries relied on iRepertoire HTBI primers and on Arm-PCR targeting CDR3 regions. TCRdb re-analysed the multiplex PCR reads in MiXCR, keeping a single row per CDR3 protein. This sample has under 250,000 distinct CDR3 sequences, with about 19% found just once. This record comes from a study of regulatory T cells in long-lasting Graves disease. With V trimmed by 3 bases and J by 5 bases, 26 bases remained unmatched. The CDR3 has 21 residues. Described time point: newly diagnosed GD, antithyroid drugs for less than 3 months. Researchers made the TCR library from RNA that was extracted from PBMCs. Graves' disease diagnosis followed American Thyroid Association guidelines. Patients all came to the study from an endocrinology department in Xi'an, China. The sample also formed part of further work on T cells in Graves' hyperthyroidism and ophthalmopathy. This second study notes: The study left out patients who had uncontrolled infection, other autoimmune disease, pregnancy or lactation.

The source material was peripheral blood mononuclear cells (PBMCs), sampled at new diagnosis, from a patient treated with antithyroid drugs. This chain uses TRBV12-3 or TRBV12-4 with TRBJ2-7; 9 nucleotides line up with TRBD2. The TCR sequence derives from a woman aged 25 to 39 with Graves disease. For the CDR3, the DNA is TGTGCCAGCAGTTTTGTCAATCGGGGCCTAAGGCGGGAGGGTTTTGGAAACGAGCAGTACTTC. Amino acid sequence: CASSFVNRGLRREGFGNEQYF.